This T cell receptor beta chain appears in the sequencing data of a study of cytomegalovirus exposure and HLA in healthy donors. Study at large: A previous analysis identified approximately 110 million unique TCR beta sequences derived from around 180 million T cells. Study results and caveats: Prior analysis indicated that the majority of TCR beta V segments exhibited productivity approximately 90% or approximately 30% of the time.

Primers: 60 Vbeta forward and 13 Jbeta reverse. The table came from immunoSEQ multiplex PCR; TCRdb's copy has only in-frame clones and leaves some out. Found here are 170,000 or so clones, just under 80% of them singletons; the top ten hold 13%. Germline V CDR1 and CDR2: SNHLY, FYNNEI. V was trimmed by 1 base and J by 2 bases, leaving 15 bases between them. CDR3 length: 17 amino acids. Comment on this clone: Its antigen is not known.

V is TRBV2 and J is TRBJ2-1; D might be TRBD1 (5 bases). This receptor was identified in a woman aged 45-65 years in good health and CMV-seropositive. The sequenced material came from PBMCs. The CDR3 sequence: CASSEGLLGAAYNEQFF. The CDR3, as DNA: TGTGCCAGCAGTGAAGGCCTTTTAGGGGCAGCCTACAATGAGCAGTTCTTC.